This T cell receptor (beta chain) was sequenced for a study of blood T cell repertoires in COVID-19. The CDR3 runs to 13 residues. Trimming removed 5 bases at V and 2 bases at J, with 7 bases between. CDR1 is SGHTS and CDR2 is YDEGEE in the germline V gene. Sequenced by immunoSEQ multiplex PCR; TCRdb stores in-frame clones only, minus some. The repertoire holds 250,000 to 300,000 clones, 65% to 90% seen once, with around 3.2% in the top ten. What was sequenced was peripheral blood. The clonotype comes from a woman aged 60 to 75 with active or convalescent COVID-19. The V call is TRBV5-8, the J call TRBJ2-2; D may be TRBD2 (6 bases). The DNA for the CDR3 is TGTGCCAGCAGGGGGGGAAACACCGGGGAGCTGTTTTTT. Translating gives CASRGGNTGELFF. Combining the CDR3 with reference TRBV5-8 and TRBJ2-2 gives the whole variable domain EAGVTQSPTHLIKTRGQQATLRCSPISGHTSVYWYQQALGLGLQFLLWYDEGEERNRGNFPPRFSGRQFPNYSSELNVNALELEDSALYLCASRGGNTGELFFGEGSRLTVL.